This T cell receptor beta chain derives from a study of T cells after somatic rescue of genetic block. This clone has more than one count but fewer than ten. Assay used: immunoSEQ multiplex PCR; TCRdb lists only in-frame clones, some missing. The sample includes around 15,000 clones, 60% to 75% of them seen just once. The receptor was derived from a man between 18 and 29 years old. The sample taken for sequencing was peripheral blood mononuclear cells (PBMCs).

CDR3 bases: TGTGCCAGCAGCTTAGATCACGGGCCCCTCGAATCTTATGGCTACACCTTC. This codes for CASSLDHGPLESYGYTF. The rearrangement joins TRBV11-2 to TRBJ1-2; D not resolved. Trimming left V 0 bases short and J 5 bases short, with 19 bases between. Per germline, CDR1 SGHAT and CDR2 FQNNGV. The CDR3 consists of 17 residues.